This T cell receptor beta chain was sequenced during a study of blood T cell repertoires in COVID-19. About the study: Italy, Spain and the United States were the sources of the convalescent and acute COVID-19 samples. T cells, B-cell-depleted T cells, or PBMCs provided the cDNA or gDNA that served as material.

Original methodology: By means of reference gene primer amplification, nucleated cell counts were estimated. Generated by immunoSEQ multiplex PCR, the TCRdb table keeps only in-frame clones and is missing some. Clone size and V and J calls were adopted from that table, with D and trimming inferred from the DNA. The sample carries just under 40,000 clones, 60% to 85% recorded once. Germline CDR1 is MDHEN and CDR2 is SYDVKM. The CDR3 loop spans 16 amino acids. The junction had 8 bases not matched to a gene; V was cut back by 2 bases and J by 5 bases. This receptor was taken from a man between 70 and 80 years old with acute or convalescent COVID-19. Sequencing was carried out using peripheral blood. The rearrangement uses TRBV28 and TRBJ2-1; 8 bases map to TRBD2. The CDR3 region is CASSLLTSGANNEQFF. Written as DNA, the CDR3 is TGTGCCAGCAGTTTACTAACTAGCGGAGCCAACAATGAGCAGTTCTTC.